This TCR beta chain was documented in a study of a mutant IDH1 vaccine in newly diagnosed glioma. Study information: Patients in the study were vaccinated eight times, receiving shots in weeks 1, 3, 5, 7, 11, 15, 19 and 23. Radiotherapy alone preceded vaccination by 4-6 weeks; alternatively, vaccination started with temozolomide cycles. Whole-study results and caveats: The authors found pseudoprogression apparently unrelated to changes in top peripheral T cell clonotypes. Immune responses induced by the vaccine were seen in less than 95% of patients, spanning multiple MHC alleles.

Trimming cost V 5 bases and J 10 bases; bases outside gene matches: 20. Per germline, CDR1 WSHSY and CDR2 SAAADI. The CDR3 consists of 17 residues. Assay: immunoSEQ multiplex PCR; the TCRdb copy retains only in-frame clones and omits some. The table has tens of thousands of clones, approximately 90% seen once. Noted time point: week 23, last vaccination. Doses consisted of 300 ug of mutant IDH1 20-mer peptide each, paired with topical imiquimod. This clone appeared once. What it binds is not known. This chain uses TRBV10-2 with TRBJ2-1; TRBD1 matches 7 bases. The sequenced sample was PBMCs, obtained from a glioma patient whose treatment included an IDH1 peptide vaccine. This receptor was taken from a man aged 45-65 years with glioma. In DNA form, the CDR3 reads TGCGCCAGCAGTCCCGCGCGACAGGGTATCGGCACTTGGGAGCAGTTCTTC. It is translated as CASSPARQGIGTWEQFF.